Below are 4 T cell receptor beta chains sequenced from a single sample in a study of T cells in localized non-small cell lung cancer. Sequenced by immunoSEQ multiplex PCR; TCRdb stores in-frame clones only, minus some. The sample records 53,000 or so clones, 80% to 85% being singletons. Here the sequenced sample was peripheral blood mononuclear cells, taken before any cancer treatment. The receptors originated from a man between 35 and 75 years old with stage III lung adenocarcinoma.

For the CDR3, the DNA is TGTGCCAGACCCGGACAGAGGGGAGGCAATCAGCCCCAGCATTTT. Translated, it gives CARPGQRGGNQPQHF. The chain links TRBV19 to TRBJ1-5; perhaps TRBD1 as D (6 bases). CDR1 is LNHDA, CDR2 SQIVND, per germline (reference sequence). Trimming took off 9 bases at V and 2 bases at J, with 17 bases between the two ends. The CDR3 loop spans 15 amino acids.

As DNA, the CDR3 is TGTGCCAGCAGCCCCCCGGAGGGGCAGCCCCAGCATTTT. This codes for CASSPPEGQPQHF. The chain recombines TRBV7-2 with TRBJ1-5; tentatively, D is TRBD1 (5 bases). The CDR3 has 13 amino acids. Germline V CDR1 and CDR2: SGHTA, FQGNSA. Trimming pared 5 bases from V and 7 bases from J, leaving 12 bases between.

The CDR3 is CASSRRDSNQPQHF. The DNA for the CDR3 is TGTGCCAGCTCTCGGAGGGATAGCAATCAGCCCCAGCATTTT. This chain uses TRBV19 with TRBJ1-5; D is uncertain. Germline CDR1 is LNHDA and CDR2 is SQIVND (reference sequence). With 9 bases removed from V and 0 bases from J, the gap between germline ends came to 12 bases. This CDR3 contains 14 residues.

The chain is built from TRBV7-3 and TRBJ2-2; a possible D gene is TRBD1 (6 bases). CDR3 size: 15 residues. V lost 5 bases to trimming and J lost 1 base, with 11 bases between them. Germline CDR1 reads SGHTA; CDR2 reads FQGTGA. Here the CDR3 DNA reads TGTGCCAGCAGCACGGGACATAGGAACACCGGGGAGCTGTTTTTT. Protein: CASSTGHRNTGELFF. The whole variable domain, remainder taken from reference TRBV7-3 and TRBJ2-2, is GAGVSQTPSNKVTEKGKYVELRCDPISGHTALYWYRQSLGQGPEFLIYFQGTGAADDSGLPNDRFFAVRPEGSVSTLKIQRTERGDSAVYLCASSTGHRNTGELFFGEGSRLTVL.